A single T cell receptor beta chain is shown here with its context. These data originate in a study of shared clonotypes between healthy human individuals. Germline CDR1 is SGHAT and CDR2 is FQNNGV. The CDR3 consists of 16 residues. The junction had 2 bases not matched to a gene; V was cut back by 3 bases and J by 0 bases. This table comes from immunoSEQ multiplex PCR, and its TCRdb copy is limited to in-frame clones, with some not included. Among approximately 500,000 clones listed, 75% to 80% were seen once. The rearrangement joins TRBV11-2 to TRBJ2-3, with 11 bases matching TRBD2. The material sequenced was PBMCs. The receptor comes from a woman aged 40 to 50 in good health. Some clones in this sample may be carry-over from other donors' samples. The CDR3 region has the DNA TGTGCCAGCAGCTTGACTAGCGGGGCTAGCACAGATACGCAGTATTTT. This gives the protein CASSLTSGASTDTQYF.